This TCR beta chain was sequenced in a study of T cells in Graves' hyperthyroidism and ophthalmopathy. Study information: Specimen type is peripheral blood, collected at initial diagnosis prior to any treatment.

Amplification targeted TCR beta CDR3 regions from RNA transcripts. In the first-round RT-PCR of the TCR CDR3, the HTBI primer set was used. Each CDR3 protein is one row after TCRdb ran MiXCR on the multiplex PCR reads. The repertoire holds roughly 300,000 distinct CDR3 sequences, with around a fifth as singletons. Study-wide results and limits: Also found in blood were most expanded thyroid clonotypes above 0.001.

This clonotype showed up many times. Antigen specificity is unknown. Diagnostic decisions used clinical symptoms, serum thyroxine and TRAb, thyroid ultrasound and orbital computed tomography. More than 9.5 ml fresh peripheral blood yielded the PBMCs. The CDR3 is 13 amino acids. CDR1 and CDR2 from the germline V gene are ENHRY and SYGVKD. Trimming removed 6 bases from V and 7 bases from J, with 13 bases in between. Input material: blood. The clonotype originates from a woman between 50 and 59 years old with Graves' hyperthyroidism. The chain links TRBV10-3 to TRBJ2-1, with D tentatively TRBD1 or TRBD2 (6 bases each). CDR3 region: CAISIRGGNEQFF. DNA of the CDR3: TGTGCCATCAGCATCAGGGGAGGTAATGAGCAGTTCTTC.